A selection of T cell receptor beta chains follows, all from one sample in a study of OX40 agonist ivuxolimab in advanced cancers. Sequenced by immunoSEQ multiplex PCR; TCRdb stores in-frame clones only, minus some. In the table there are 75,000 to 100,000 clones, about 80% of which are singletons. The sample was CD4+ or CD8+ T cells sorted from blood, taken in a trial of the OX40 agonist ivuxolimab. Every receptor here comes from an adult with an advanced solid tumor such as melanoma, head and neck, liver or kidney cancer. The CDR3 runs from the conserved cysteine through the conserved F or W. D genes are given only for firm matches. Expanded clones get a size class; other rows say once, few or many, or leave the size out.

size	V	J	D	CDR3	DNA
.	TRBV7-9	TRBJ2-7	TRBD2	CASSFGGRADHEQYF	TGTGCCAGCAGCTTTGGCGGGAGGGCCGACCACGAGCAGTACTTC
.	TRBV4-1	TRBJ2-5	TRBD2	CASSHPSGLAGGRETQYF	TGCGCCAGCAGCCACCCTTCGGGACTAGCGGGAGGGCGAGAGACCCAGTACTTC
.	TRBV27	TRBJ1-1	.	CASSFKENTEAFF	TGTGCCAGCAGTTTCAAAGAAAACACTGAAGCTTTCTTT
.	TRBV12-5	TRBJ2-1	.	CASGATRTVYNEQFF	TGTGCTAGTGGTGCTACCCGGACAGTCTACAATGAGCAGTTCTTC
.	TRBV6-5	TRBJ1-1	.	CASSYQGNLEAFF	TGTGCCAGCAGTTACCAGGGTAATCTTGAAGCTTTCTTT
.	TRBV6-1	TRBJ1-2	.	CASSEVHGGNNYGYTF	TGTGCCAGCAGTGAGGTACACGGGGGTAATAACTATGGCTACACCTTC
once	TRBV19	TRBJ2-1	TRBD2	CASSIELADYNEQFF	TGTGCCAGTAGTATTGAACTAGCGGACTACAATGAGCAGTTCTTC
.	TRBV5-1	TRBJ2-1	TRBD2	CASSLTSGRSNEQFF	TGCGCCAGCAGCCTGACTAGCGGGAGGTCCAATGAGCAGTTCTTC
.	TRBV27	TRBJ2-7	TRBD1	CASSLQTGTYEQYF	TGTGCCAGCAGTTTACAGACAGGGACCTACGAGCAGTACTTC
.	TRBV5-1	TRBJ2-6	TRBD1	CASSLDRGSGANVLTF	TGCGCCAGCAGTCTCGACAGGGGCTCTGGGGCCAACGTCCTGACTTTC
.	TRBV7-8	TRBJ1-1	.	CASSLGARGTEAFF	TGTGCCAGCAGCTTGGGGGCGAGGGGGACTGAAGCTTTCTTT
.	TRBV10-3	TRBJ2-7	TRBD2	CAISDPSLAESSYEQYF	TGTGCCATCAGTGACCCTTCACTAGCGGAAAGCTCCTACGAGCAGTACTTC
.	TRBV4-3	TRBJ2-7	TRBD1	CASSRRDRGTHEQYF	TGCGCCAGCAGCCGCCGGGACAGGGGAACCCACGAGCAGTACTTC
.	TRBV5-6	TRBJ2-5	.	CASSQGVDSWGTQYF	TGTGCCAGCAGCCAGGGAGTCGACTCCTGGGGGACCCAGTACTTC